A selection of T cell receptor beta chains follows, all from one sample in a study of cytomegalovirus exposure and HLA in healthy donors. TCRdb's copy holds only in-frame clones and misses some; the assay was immunoSEQ multiplex PCR. The table has around 200,000 clones, over 70% seen once; the top ten hold less than 4.5%. Sequencing input: PBMCs. The receptors stem from a woman aged 60-75 years in good health and CMV-seropositive. CDR3s leave out the opening cysteine and the closing phenylalanine or tryptophan.

>TRBJ1-3|TRBV7-6
ASSLTRGSISISGNTIY
>TRBJ1-4|TRBV18
ASSPRTSENEKLF
>TRBJ2-1|TRBV4-1
ASSQEAGDSYNEQF
>TRBJ2-1|TRBV19
ASSPSGANNEQF
>TRBJ1-1|TRBV10-3
AIRDPGLLNTEAF
>-|TRBV5-1
ASSPRDTSYEQY
>TRBJ1-2|TRBV5-4
ASSLAGRTQGGYT
>TRBJ1-2|TRBV18
ASSPPTGLANYGYT
>TRBJ2-5|TRBV7-3
ASSRGSGETQY
>TRBJ1-1|TRBV27
ASSPGPAGTEAF
>TRBJ2-7|TRBV28
ASRINYEQY
>TRBJ1-2|TRBV28
ASSLIYPGEYGYT
>TRBJ2-7|TRBV7-2
ASSLSDGRLAPAEQY
>TRBJ1-1|TRBV7-9
ASSLDRRAF
>TRBJ2-3|TRBV5-1
ASSWKGQGNTDTQY
>TRBJ1-6|TRBV7-3
ASSLRGGNSPLH
>TRBJ2-5|TRBV29-1
SVAVGGTDPQETQY
>TRBJ2-1|TRBV7-2
ASSLIGQSSYNEQF
>TRBJ1-5|TRBV12-2
ASRLGVGRGNTGQPQH
>TRBJ2-1|TRBV9
ASSVGPSVDNEQF
>TRBJ1-3|TRBV5-1
ASSPITSGNTIY
>TRBJ2-7|TRBV21-1
ASSKRAAYEQY
>TRBJ2-5|TRBV10-3
AIRAPTGAPGTQY
>TRBJ1-3|TRBV5-1
ASSLAGSSGNTIY
>TRBJ2-7|TRBV27
ASISYRETSYEQY
>TRBJ2-6|TRBV5-4
ASSLSAGASGANVLT
>TRBJ2-3|TRBV5-5
ASSPTIGQRKRGTDTQY
>TRBJ1-1|TRBV28
ASSLLGAEAF
>TRBJ1-1|TRBV19
ASSALTGMNTEAF
>-|TRBV6-1
ASSEGSLSYEQY
>TRBJ1-5|TRBV10-3
AISESLNQPQH
>TRBJ1-3|TRBV5-4
ASSLKGAGGNTIY
>TRBJ1-1|TRBV5-1
ASSLVRGTEAF
>TRBJ1-5|TRBV13
ASSPYLLGGQPQH
>TRBJ2-7|TRBV2
ARNDRDGYEQY
>TRBJ2-1|TRBV11-3
ASSPRQATDSEQF
>TRBJ2-1|TRBV5-1
ASSRLAGGPPEQF
>TRBJ1-2|TRBV28
ASSPGQGGGYT
>TRBJ1-1|TRBV23-1
ASSTKRGWAF
>TRBJ1-4|TRBV18
ASSPPTGLARGKLF
>TRBJ2-1|TRBV6-5
ASSYGRNSYNEQF
>TRBJ2-3|TRBV5-6
ASSLEGGEGQGTVRQY
>TRBJ2-1|TRBV7-6
ASSQGLTNEQF
>TRBJ1-1|TRBV7-9
SSTIGGAGDTEAF
>TRBJ2-3|TRBV4-2
ASGQGSGDTDTQY
>TRBJ1-1|TRBV5-5
ASSTWVGGNTEAF
>TRBJ2-3|TRBV4-1
ASSQVDTSGRSDTQY
>TRBJ1-2|TRBV30
AWSANYGYT
>TRBJ2-7|TRBV7-2
ASSSQLAGDYEQY